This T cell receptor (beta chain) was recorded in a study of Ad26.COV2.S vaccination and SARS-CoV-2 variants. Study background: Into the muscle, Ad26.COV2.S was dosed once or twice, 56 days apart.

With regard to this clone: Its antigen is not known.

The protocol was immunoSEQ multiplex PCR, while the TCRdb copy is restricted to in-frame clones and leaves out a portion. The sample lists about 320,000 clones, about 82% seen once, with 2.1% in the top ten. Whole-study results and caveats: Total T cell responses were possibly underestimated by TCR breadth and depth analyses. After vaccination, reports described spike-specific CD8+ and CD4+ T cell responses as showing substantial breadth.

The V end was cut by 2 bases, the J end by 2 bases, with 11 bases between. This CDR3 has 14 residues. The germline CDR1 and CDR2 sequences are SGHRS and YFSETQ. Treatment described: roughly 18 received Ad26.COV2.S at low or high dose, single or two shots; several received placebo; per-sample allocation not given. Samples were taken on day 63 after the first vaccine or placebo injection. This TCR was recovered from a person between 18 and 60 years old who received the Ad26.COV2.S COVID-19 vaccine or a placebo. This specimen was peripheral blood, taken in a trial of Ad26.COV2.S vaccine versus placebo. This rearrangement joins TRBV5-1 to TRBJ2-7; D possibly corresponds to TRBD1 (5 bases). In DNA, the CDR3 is TGCGCCAGCAGCTTTGACAGACAGACCTACGAGCAGTACTTC. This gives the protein CASSFDRQTYEQYF.